One and the same sample provided the 23 T cell receptor beta chains below, sequenced in a study of blood T cells in healthy people across ages. Primers used in a second PCR of about 6 to 11 cycles were a sample-barcoded 5' primer and a J-beta primer mix. In TCRdb, the 5' RACE reads were re-called with MiXCR into one record per CDR3 protein. The sample gives about 970,000 distinct CDR3 sequences, 51% of which show up once; 20% to 25% is in the top ten. The sequenced sample was blood. Source of these receptors: a woman in her sixties in good health.

In its sample, this clonotype was seen once. The chain has TRBV6-4 and TRBJ2-2, with 7 bases matching TRBD2. The germline gives CDR1 MRHNA, CDR2 SNTAGT. This CDR3 spans 14 amino acids. V lost 6 bases and J lost 0; bases outside the gene matches: 1. The CDR3 here is CASSAGANTGELFF. CDR3 nucleotides: TGTGCCAGCAGCGCGGGAGCGAACACCGGGGAGCTGTTTTTT.

This clonotype has just a few counts. The rearrangement links TRBV10-3 to TRBJ1-1; possible D gene TRBD1, 5 bases. The CDR3 sequence is 13 residues long. The V and J ends lost 6 bases and 3 bases respectively, with 11 bases between them. Germline CDR1 is ENHRY and CDR2 is SYGVKD. The CDR3 DNA reads TGTGCCATCAGGGGACGCCTTGACACTGAAGCTTTCTTT. Encoded protein: CAIRGRLDTEAFF.

The chain links TRBV20-1 to TRBJ2-3; 11 bases line up with TRBD2. J gave up 7 bases and V 0 bases, and 9 bases lay outside the gene matches. The CDR3 is 16 residues long. Germline V CDR1 and CDR2: DFQATT, SNEGSKA (reference sequence). CDR3 protein: CSARDSDSGGAYTQYF. The CDR3 bases are TGCAGTGCTAGAGATAGTGATAGCGGGGGGGCATATACGCAGTATTTT.

Turning to this clonotype: One end of the junction is discordant with germline, which a read error may explain. V usage is TRBV14 and J usage is TRBJ1-1, with D maybe TRBD1 (5 bases). Germline V gene sequence: CDR1 SGHDN, CDR2 FVKESK. The CDR3 contains 17 residues. The CDR3 spells CASSQDSRGDMNPEAFF. CDR3 bases: TGTGCCAGCAGCCAAGATTCCCGAGGGGATATGAACCCTGAAGCTTTCTTT.

The rearrangement uses TRBV4-2 and TRBJ2-1; TRBD1 matches 7 bases. This CDR3 region has 17 residues. V shed 0 bases, J shed 8 bases, and the junction held 13 bases outside the gene matches. CDR1 LGHNA and CDR2 YNFKEQ come from the germline V gene. The CDR3 is CASSQDKRGPTGDEQFF. The CDR3 DNA sequence: TGTGCCAGCAGCCAAGATAAGAGGGGGCCGACGGGCGATGAGCAGTTCTTC.

The rearrangement uses TRBV5-6 and TRBJ2-5, with 7 bases fitting TRBD2. The germline V gene encodes CDR1 SGHDT and CDR2 YYEEEE. Trimming cost V 4 bases and J 0 bases; bases outside gene matches: 12. The CDR3 covers 17 residues. The CDR3 DNA is TGTGCCAGCAGCCTCCGCCGGGGTAGCGGGCACCAAGAGACCCAGTACTTC. This gives the protein CASSLRRGSGHQETQYF.

This clonotype was seen only a few times. The chain couples TRBV7-2 to TRBJ2-7; 7 bases align to TRBD2. The length of the CDR3 is 14 residues. V lost 5 bases, J lost 7 bases, and 11 bases stayed unmatched. Germline CDR1 is SGHTA and CDR2 is FQGNSA. This CDR3 reads CASSLLPSGWEQYF. DNA of the CDR3: TGTGCCAGCAGCCTGCTGCCTAGCGGATGGGAGCAGTACTTC.

This chain links TRBV3-1 with TRBJ2-7; 7 nucleotides agree with TRBD2. V dropped 1 base and J dropped 4; count of bases not matched to a gene: 7. This CDR3 comprises 15 residues. From germline, CDR1 is LGHDT and CDR2 YNNKEL (reference sequence). The CDR3 DNA sequence: TGTGCCAGCAGCCAAGGCGGGACTAAGCGATACGAGCAGTACTTC. This encodes CASSQGGTKRYEQYF.

A few counts support this clonotype. The chain employs TRBV20-1 and TRBJ2-7, with no clear D. Germline lookup yields CDR1 DFQATT and CDR2 SNEGSKA (reference sequence). The CDR3 is made up of 12 amino acids. V was cut by 3 bases and J by 5 bases, with 11 bases left in between. CDR3 bases: TGCAGTGCTAGCTTTGCGGCCAACGAGCAGTACTTC. Protein: CSASFAANEQYF.

The chain joins TRBV5-1 to TRBJ2-3; the D is unclear. The CDR3 contains 16 residues. The germline V gene encodes CDR1 SGHRS and CDR2 YFSETQ. V was trimmed by 2 bases and J by 2 bases, leaving 15 bases between them. CDR3 residues: CASSFAWGTDTDTQYF. As DNA, the CDR3 is TGCGCCAGCAGCTTCGCGTGGGGAACAGACACAGATACGCAGTATTTT. Full variable domain (missing parts from reference TRBV5-1 and TRBJ2-3): KAGVTQTPRYLIKTRGQQVTLSCSPISGHRSVSWYQQTPGQGLQFLFEYFSETQRNKGNFPGRFSGRQFSNSRSEMNVSTLELGDSALYLCASSFAWGTDTDTQYFGPGTRLTVL.

The chain uses TRBV12-3 or TRBV12-4 and TRBJ2-3; tentative D call: TRBD1 (5 bases). The CDR3 consists of 14 residues. V was trimmed by 3 bases and J by 7 bases, leaving 14 bases between them. CDR3 amino acids: CASSFTGNFYTQYF. The CDR3 coding sequence is TGTGCCAGCAGTTTCACAGGAAACTTTTATACGCAGTATTTT.

The gene calls are TRBV11-1 and TRBJ2-5; 7 nucleotides match TRBD1. Losses at the gene ends were 5 bases for V and 1 base for J; bases not matched to a gene: 4. The germline CDR1 and CDR2 sequences are SGHAT and FQDESV (reference sequence). This CDR3 contains 14 residues. The CDR3 is CASSKTGSQETQYF. The DNA for the CDR3 is TGTGCCAGCAGCAAGACAGGGTCCCAAGAGACCCAGTACTTC.

The chain combines TRBV5-1 with TRBJ2-5, with 11 bases fitting TRBD1. The end of the DNA is better explained by TRBJ2-7, so the J call may be wrong. This CDR3 contains 16 residues. The V gene's germline CDR1 is SGHRS and CDR2 YFSETQ. In DNA form, the CDR3 reads TGCGCCAGCAGCTTGTCTGGGGACAGGGGGTCCTACGAGCAGTACTTC. Its translation is CASSLSGDRGSYEQYF.

The chain joins TRBV12-3 or TRBV12-4 to TRBJ2-3; 13 bases line up with TRBD2. The V segment lost 7 bases and the J segment 10 bases; nucleotides outside the gene matches: 14. This CDR3 has 16 residues. CDR3 bases: TGTGCCAGCAAACCGGGACTAGCGGGACCCATGGGGCCGCAGTATTTT. As protein: CASKPGLAGPMGPQYF.

This clonotype has only a few counts. The J gene is TRBJ2-7, the V gene TRBV30; D ambiguous. The CDR3 has 14 amino acids. Trimming stripped 0 bases from V and 0 bases from J, with 9 bases between. Germline CDR1 and CDR2: GTSNPN and SVGIG (reference sequence). In nucleotides, the CDR3 is TGTGCCTGGAGTGTAGGGATTAGCTCCTACGAGCAGTACTTC. Protein sequence: CAWSVGISSYEQYF.

The CDR3 is CSVANYEQFF. For the CDR3, the DNA is TGCAGCGTTGCGAACTATGAGCAGTTCTTC. This chain joins TRBV29-1 and TRBJ2-1; D unclear. Between the trimmed V and J ends, which lost 4 bases and 8 bases, there was a span of 6 bases. This CDR3 comprises 10 residues. Germline V gene lookup returns CDR1 SQVTM and CDR2 ANQGSEA.

The V and J genes are TRBV12-3 or TRBV12-4 and TRBJ2-5, with 7 bases identical to TRBD2. This CDR3 spans 15 amino acids. Germline trimming cut 5 bases from V and 0 bases from J; bases unmatched to any gene: 6. In DNA, the CDR3 is TGTGCCAGCAGTCTCCCCGGGACTAACCAAGAGACCCAGTACTTC. This encodes CASSLPGTNQETQYF.

This clonotype was observed a few times. The rearrangement uses TRBV20-1 and TRBJ2-2, with 7 bases that match TRBD2. Unmatched junction bases numbered 16, after V lost 2 bases and J lost 4 bases. The CDR3 runs to 18 residues. Germline lookup yields CDR1 DFQATT and CDR2 SNEGSKA (reference sequence). The DNA of the CDR3 is TGCAGTGCTAGATTTCTTTGGGGGAGGGCCGGGTCCACCGGGGAGCTGTTTTTT. It is translated as CSARFLWGRAGSTGELFF.

This clonotype was observed a few times. CDR3 sequence: CASSLADTDMIGEKLFF. The CDR3 DNA follows: TGTGCCAGCAGCTTAGCGGATACAGATATGATAGGTGAAAAACTGTTTTTT. The chain couples TRBV7-9 to TRBJ1-4; D unresolved. Germline CDR1 reads SEHNR; CDR2 reads FQNEAQ (reference sequence). V lost 0 bases, J lost 7 bases, and 18 bases lay in between. CDR3 size: 17 residues.

This clonotype turned up a few times. The chain couples TRBV7-9 to TRBJ2-6; D possibly corresponds to TRBD2 (5 bases). CDR1 SEHNR and CDR2 FQNEAQ come from the germline V gene (reference sequence). Between the trimmed V and J ends, which lost 10 bases and 4 bases, there was a span of 11 bases. The CDR3 runs to 13 residues. CDR3: CAIGDFGANVLTF. The CDR3 DNA follows: TGTGCCATCGGGGATTTCGGGGCCAACGTCCTGACTTTC.

The gene calls are TRBV6-2 or TRBV6-3 and TRBJ2-3, with D possibly matching TRBD2 (6 bases). The V end was cut by 6 bases, the J end by 2 bases, with 12 bases between. The CDR3 is 14 amino acids. Germline CDR1 is MNHEY and CDR2 is SVGEGT. The CDR3 protein is CASRREYTTDTQYF. As DNA, the CDR3 is TGTGCCAGCAGACGGGAGTACACCACAGATACGCAGTATTTT.

The V call is TRBV20-1, the J call TRBJ2-4, with 9 bases matching TRBD2. The CDR3 spans 13 residues. The germline V gene has CDR1 DFQATT and CDR2 SNEGSKA (reference sequence). This CDR3 reads CSGSSGSKNIQYF. CDR3 nucleotide sequence: TGCTCCGGAAGTAGCGGGAGCAAAAACATTCAGTACTTC.

The J gene is TRBJ2-4, the V gene TRBV28, with D maybe TRBD1 (8 bases). V shed 8 bases and J shed 0 bases, with 26 bases lying between them. CDR3 size: 19 residues. Germline V gene data show CDR1 as MDHEN and CDR2 as SYDVKM. DNA for the CDR3: TGTGCCAGCCCTCCTGGGGGGGGACAGGTCCCCTTAGCCAAAAACATTCAGTACTTC. The encoded protein is CASPPGGGQVPLAKNIQYF.